The clone carrying this T cell receptor beta chain was counted between two and nine times. Losses at the gene ends were 3 bases for V and 2 bases for J; bases not matched to a gene: 8. Germline CDR1 is KGHSH and CDR2 is LQKENI. The CDR3 contains 16 residues. This record comes from a study of blood T cell repertoires in COVID-19. Produced via immunoSEQ multiplex PCR; TCRdb's table is partial and in-frame only. The top ten clones hold roughly 6.3% of a sample with just under 350,000 clones, about nine tenths of them seen once. V is TRBV18 and J is TRBJ2-7; 9 nucleotides line up with TRBD1. This TCR derives from a woman aged 45-60 years with COVID-19, enrolled during active disease. Sequencing input: peripheral blood. The CDR3 sequence: CASSPEPGQGPYEQYF. CDR3 sequence (DNA): TGTGCCAGCTCACCCGAGCCGGGACAGGGACCCTACGAGCAGTACTTC. The full variable domain, its missing parts supplied by reference TRBV18 and TRBJ2-7, is NAGVMQNPRHLVRRRGQEARLRCSPMKGHSHVYWYRQLPEEGLKFMVYLQKENIIDESGMPKERFSAEFPKEGPSILRIQQVVRGDSAAYFCASSPEPGQGPYEQYFGPGTRLTVT.